The next 30 T cell receptor beta chains were all read from a single sample in a study of regulatory T cells in long-lasting Graves disease. TCR beta libraries were built with iRepertoire HTBI primers and Arm-PCR of CDR3 regions. TCRdb re-analysed the multiplex PCR reads in MiXCR, keeping a single row per CDR3 protein. This table holds 200,000 to 250,000 distinct CDR3 sequences, roughly a fifth found once. Indicated time point: newly diagnosed GD, antithyroid drugs for less than 3 months. PBMC-derived RNA was used for the TCR library. Separately, the same data were catalogued under a study of T cells in Graves' hyperthyroidism and ophthalmopathy.

The material was peripheral blood mononuclear cells (PBMCs), obtained at new diagnosis, from a patient treated with antithyroid drugs. These receptors were collected from a woman aged 25 to 39 with Graves disease.

This clonotype has at least ten counts. V is TRBV6-1 and J is TRBJ2-3; the match to TRBD2 covers 9 bases. Losses at the gene ends were 6 bases for V and 2 bases for J; bases not matched to a gene: 9. The CDR3 is 16 residues long. CDR1 and CDR2 from the germline V gene are MNHNS and SASEGT. The CDR3 sequence is CASRPLASGNTDTQYF. The CDR3 DNA sequence: TGTGCCAGCAGGCCGTTGGCTAGCGGGAACACAGATACGCAGTATTTT.

This clonotype was seen many times. This chain links TRBV28 with TRBJ2-7; no definite D call. Trimming left V 5 bases short and J 3 bases short, with 5 bases between. Germline V gene lookup returns CDR1 MDHEN and CDR2 SYDVKM. This CDR3 spans 11 amino acids. This chain's CDR3 is CASSGLYEQYF. The CDR3 bases are TGTGCCAGCAGTGGCCTCTACGAGCAGTACTTC.

This clonotype has a count of ten or more. This chain joins TRBV20-1 and TRBJ2-7; TRBD2 matches 11 bases. This CDR3 has 16 amino acids. CDR1 DFQATT and CDR2 SNEGSKA come from the germline V gene (reference sequence). V shed 5 bases, J shed 0 bases, and the junction held 9 bases outside the gene matches. This CDR3 reads CSAPTTSGVISYEQYF. In DNA, the CDR3 is TGCAGTGCTCCTACGACTAGCGGGGTGATCTCCTACGAGCAGTACTTC.

The chain is built from TRBV7-9 and TRBJ2-1; possible D gene TRBD2, 6 bases. The CDR3 runs to 17 residues. CDR1 and CDR2 from the germline V gene are SEHNR and FQNEAQ (reference sequence). Deletions cut 3 bases from V and 8 bases from J, with 23 bases between. CDR3 nucleotide sequence: TGTGCCAGCAGCTTGGACGGACTAAGCCCCTTAGTGGATGAGCAGTTCTTC. It is translated as CASSLDGLSPLVDEQFF.

The chain has TRBV5-1 and TRBJ1-1, with D possibly matching TRBD1 (5 bases). The CDR3 is made up of 12 amino acids. The ends were cut back, 5 bases at V and 8 bases at J, with 13 bases in the middle. Germline V gene lookup returns CDR1 SGHRS and CDR2 YFSETQ. CDR3 bases: TGCGCCAGCAGATTTGAAACAGGAGAAGCTTTCTTT. This codes for CASRFETGEAFF.

This clonotype has at least ten counts. The J gene is TRBJ1-4, the V gene TRBV28, with 7 bases aligning to TRBD1. This CDR3 has 14 amino acids. Germline CDR1 reads MDHEN; CDR2 reads SYDVKM. V lost 4 bases, J lost 8 bases, and 7 bases stayed unmatched. The CDR3 protein is CASSSGTAQEKLFF. CDR3 sequence (DNA): TGTGCCAGCAGTTCCGGGACAGCCCAGGAAAAACTGTTTTTT. Filled out from reference TRBV28 and TRBJ1-4, the complete variable domain reads DVKVTQSSRYLVKRTGEKVFLECVQDMDHENMFWYRQDPGLGLRLIYFSYDVKMKEKGDIPEGYSVSREKKERFSLILESASTNQTSMYLCASSSGTAQEKLFFGSGTQLSVL.

Notes on this clonotype: Since a much larger clone is just one base distant, this may be a read error. The V and J genes are TRBV24-1 and TRBJ1-2; D perhaps matches TRBD1 (5 bases). Germline V gene sequence: CDR1 KGHDR, CDR2 SFDVKD. The length of the CDR3 is 14 residues. For the CDR3, the DNA is TGTGCCACCAGTGATGCCGGGACCTACTATGGCTGCACCTTC. Translating gives CATSDAGTYYGCTF.

This rearrangement joins TRBV5-1 to TRBJ2-3, with TRBD1 identical over 9 bases. This CDR3 region has 15 residues. Germline V CDR1 and CDR2: SGHRS, YFSETQ. V lost 3 bases and J lost 2; bases outside the gene matches: 4. CDR3 DNA: TGCGCCAGCAGCTACGGGACAGGGTTCACAGATACGCAGTATTTT. Translated: CASSYGTGFTDTQYF.

This clonotype was detected ten times or more. The chain's CDR3 is CASSLAGVNNQPQHF. Written as DNA, the CDR3 is TGTGCCAGCAGTTTGGCTGGGGTCAACAATCAGCCCCAGCATTTT. This chain links TRBV12-3 or TRBV12-4 with TRBJ1-5; D unresolved. The CDR3 is made up of 15 amino acids. The V end lost 3 bases, the J end lost 3 bases, and 12 bases lay between the germline ends.

The table lists this clonotype with many counts. The chain combines TRBV9 with TRBJ2-5; TRBD1 aligns across 7 bases. Trimming at V came to 0 bases and at J to 1 base, leaving 3 bases not matched to a gene. The length of the CDR3 is 15 residues. Germline V lookup: CDR1 SGDLS, CDR2 YYNGEE. The CDR3 DNA sequence: TGTGCCAGCAGCGTAGAACAGGGGCCCCAAGAGACCCAGTACTTC. This translates into CASSVEQGPQETQYF.

V is TRBV2 and J is TRBJ1-5; D perhaps matches TRBD1 (6 bases). In germline, CDR1 is SNHLY, CDR2 FYNNEI. Trimming removed 6 bases from V and 2 bases from J, with 14 bases in between. The CDR3 loop spans 15 amino acids. The CDR3 reads CASRRDTIRNQPQHF. Written as DNA, the CDR3 is TGTGCCAGCAGGAGGGACACGATTCGCAATCAGCCCCAGCATTTT.

This clonotype was seen ten or more times. The CDR3: CASSVVPGGNEKLFF. The CDR3 DNA sequence: TGTGCCAGCAGCGTAGTTCCGGGGGGGAATGAAAAACTGTTTTTT. The V call is TRBV9, the J call TRBJ1-4; tentatively, D is TRBD1 (5 bases). V lost 0 bases and J 5 bases, leaving 11 bases between the germline ends. From germline, CDR1 is SGDLS and CDR2 YYNGEE. The CDR3 totals 15 residues.

The chain employs TRBV28 and TRBJ2-3; 7 nucleotides agree with TRBD2. With V trimmed by 5 bases and J by 0 bases, 8 bases remained unmatched. In germline, CDR1 is MDHEN, CDR2 SYDVKM. This CDR3 is 16 amino acids long. CDR3 nucleotide sequence: TGTGCCAGCAGTCCGTGGATTAGCGGGAGCACAGATACGCAGTATTTT. It translates to CASSPWISGSTDTQYF.

This clonotype occurred a few times. The V call is TRBV10-3, the J call TRBJ2-7; the D gene could be TRBD1 or TRBD2 (5 bases each). Germline CDR1 ENHRY, CDR2 SYGVKD. V gave up 10 bases and J gave up 2 bases, with 21 bases separating them. This CDR3 region has 15 residues. CDR3 DNA sequence: TGTGCCAGCCAAGAACGGGACCTAAAAGCCTACGAGCAGTACTTC. Amino acid sequence: CASQERDLKAYEQYF.

This clonotype was detected many times. The chain couples TRBV10-3 to TRBJ2-6, with D hard to call. Trimming shortened V by 7 bases and J by 1 base, and 17 bases separated the two germline ends. This CDR3 spans 17 amino acids. The germline CDR1 and CDR2 sequences are ENHRY and SYGVKD. The CDR3: CAIKEHPDTSGANVLTF. CDR3 DNA: TGTGCCATCAAGGAACACCCAGACACATCTGGGGCCAACGTCCTGACTTTC.

This clonotype was recorded at least ten times. V gene TRBV20-1 combines with J gene TRBJ1-1; tentative D call: TRBD1 (5 bases). The V gene's germline CDR1 is DFQATT and CDR2 SNEGSKA (reference sequence). This CDR3 has 14 residues. V was clipped by 3 bases and J by 0 bases, with 11 bases between them. Written as DNA, the CDR3 is TGCAGTGCTAGGGGGGACCGGATGAACACTGAAGCTTTCTTT. Encoded protein: CSARGDRMNTEAFF.

This clonotype was seen a few times. This rearrangement joins TRBV9 to TRBJ2-7; D call uncertain. V shed 0 bases and J shed 2 bases, with 9 bases lying between them. The length of the CDR3 is 14 residues. Looked up from germline, CDR1 is SGDLS and CDR2 is YYNGEE. The CDR3 nucleotides are TGTGCCAGCAGCGTAGCCGGCATTCCCTACGAGCAGTACTTC. It specifies CASSVAGIPYEQYF.

This sequence joins TRBV4-2 and TRBJ2-1; 11 positions match TRBD2. This CDR3 has 14 amino acids. Germline V gives CDR1 LGHNA, CDR2 YNFKEQ. The V segment lost 5 bases and the J segment 13 bases; nucleotides outside the gene matches: 10. CDR3 sequence (DNA): TGTGCCAGCAGCTCCTTAGCGGGGGGGCCGGGTCAGTTCTTC. As protein: CASSSLAGGPGQFF.

This clonotype was seen repeatedly, ten times or more. The J gene is TRBJ1-1, the V gene TRBV5-1, with 7 bases matching TRBD1. Germline trimming cut 1 base from V and 9 bases from J; bases unmatched to any gene: 6. Germline CDR1 and CDR2: SGHRS and YFSETQ. The CDR3 contains 13 residues. This CDR3 is CASSLRQGGQAFF. The DNA of the CDR3 is TGCGCCAGCAGCTTGCGGCAGGGGGGCCAAGCTTTCTTT.

In its sample, this clonotype was seen many times. The chain employs TRBV11-2 and TRBJ1-2; TRBD1 is a possible D gene (5 bases). Germline V gives CDR1 SGHAT, CDR2 FQNNGV. CDR3 size: 14 residues. The V end was cut by 4 bases, the J end by 6 bases, with 15 bases between. The DNA of the CDR3 is TGTGCCAGCAGCTGGGGGGGGGTAGCGGATGGCTACACCTTC. Translation gives CASSWGGVADGYTF.

This rearrangement joins TRBV5-1 to TRBJ2-2; D gene uncertain. Germline V CDR1 and CDR2: SGHRS, YFSETQ. V lost 1 base and J 6 bases, leaving 10 bases between the germline ends. This CDR3 is 14 amino acids long. The CDR3 coding sequence is TGCGCCAGCAGCTTGAATCCTTCCCCCGGGGAGCTGTTTTTT. Translating gives CASSLNPSPGELFF. The full variable domain, its missing parts supplied by reference TRBV5-1 and TRBJ2-2, is KAGVTQTPRYLIKTRGQQVTLSCSPISGHRSVSWYQQTPGQGLQFLFEYFSETQRNKGNFPGRFSGRQFSNSRSEMNVSTLELGDSALYLCASSLNPSPGELFFGEGSRLTVL.

This clonotype was observed at least ten times. The chain carries TRBV9 and TRBJ2-3; 9 positions agree with TRBD1. Trimming at V came to 4 bases and at J to 11 bases, leaving 11 bases not matched to a gene. The CDR3 covers 14 residues. Germline V gene data show CDR1 as SGDLS and CDR2 as YYNGEE. This CDR3 is CASSLRDREVVQYF. The CDR3 DNA is TGTGCCAGCAGCCTCCGGGACAGGGAGGTTGTGCAGTATTTT.

Ten or more counts support this clonotype. The CDR3 loop reads CASSGRQNTEAFF. Written as DNA, the CDR3 is TGTGCCAGCTCAGGACGCCAGAACACTGAAGCTTTCTTT. The V call is TRBV18, the J call TRBJ1-1; D is undetermined. The germline V gene has CDR1 KGHSH and CDR2 LQKENI. Deletions cut 5 bases from V and 1 base from J, with 8 bases between. The length of the CDR3 is 13 residues.

There are a few counts of this clonotype. The V gene is TRBV6-4, the J gene TRBJ1-5; TRBD1 agrees at 7 bases. Trimming removed 9 bases from V and 5 bases from J; junction bases left unmatched: 13. The CDR3 is 15 residues long. Germline V gene sequence: CDR1 MRHNA, CDR2 SNTAGT. CDR3 coding DNA: TGTGCCAGTAGGAGCAGGGGGTCGAGGTATCAGCCCCAGCATTTT. Residues: CASRSRGSRYQPQHF.

This chain connects TRBV7-3 to TRBJ2-1, with 11 bases matching TRBD2. This CDR3 comprises 16 residues. Germline CDR1 SGHTA, CDR2 FQGTGA. J lost 7 bases, V lost 2 bases, and 7 bases had no gene match. This CDR3 is CASSLDSGRGGNEQFF. The CDR3, as DNA: TGTGCCAGCAGCTTAGATAGCGGGAGGGGGGGGAATGAGCAGTTCTTC.

The chain joins TRBV14 to TRBJ1-1; a weak D match, TRBD1 (5 bases). The CDR3 spans 15 residues. Per the germline V gene, CDR1 is SGHDN and CDR2 is FVKESK. Trimming cost V 4 bases and J 0 bases, with 12 bases left between them. The CDR3 DNA is TGTGCCAGCAGCCCACTGGGGACGGTGAACACTGAAGCTTTCTTT. This sequence encodes CASSPLGTVNTEAFF. The entire variable domain, with the rest obtained from reference TRBV14 and TRBJ1-1, is as follows: EAGVTQFPSHSVIEKGQTVTLRCDPISGHDNLYWYRRVMGKEIKFLLHFVKESKQDESGMPNNRFLAERTGGTYSTLKVQPAELEDSGVYFCASSPLGTVNTEAFFGQGTRLTVV.

This clonotype was seen at least ten times. The chain joins TRBV4-2 to TRBJ2-3, with D unclear. The CDR3 runs 14 residues. Per the germline V gene, CDR1 is LGHNA and CDR2 is YNFKEQ. With 1 base removed from V and 5 bases from J, the gap between germline ends came to 10 bases. The CDR3 loop is CASSQVNSGDTQYF. In DNA form, the CDR3 reads TGTGCCAGCAGCCAAGTCAATTCCGGAGATACGCAGTATTTT.

This clonotype has a count of ten or more. The gene calls are TRBV27 and TRBJ2-3; D might be TRBD2 (6 bases). Germline lookup yields CDR1 MNHEY and CDR2 SMNVEV (reference sequence). Trimming pared 6 bases from V and 2 bases from J, leaving 12 bases between. This CDR3 region has 14 residues. CDR3 amino acids: CASSMGLSTDTQYF. For the CDR3, the DNA is TGTGCCAGCAGCATGGGACTTTCCACAGATACGCAGTATTTT.

This clonotype was detected ten times or more. This chain joins TRBV19 and TRBJ1-1, with D perhaps matching TRBD1 (5 bases). With 9 bases removed from V and 1 base from J, the gap between germline ends came to 9 bases. CDR3 length: 12 residues. Germline V gene lookup returns CDR1 LNHDA and CDR2 SQIVND (reference sequence). The CDR3 coding sequence is TGTGCCAGCAGGGCCTCGAACACTGAAGCTTTCTTT. It codes for CASRASNTEAFF.

There are many counts of this clonotype. The chain is built from TRBV6-1 and TRBJ1-3; 7 positions agree with TRBD1. Looked up from germline, CDR1 is MNHNS and CDR2 is SASEGT. The CDR3 contains 18 residues. V dropped 4 bases and J dropped 1; count of bases not matched to a gene: 13. CDR3 in amino acids: CASSVLRQGGSSGNTIYF. DNA for the CDR3: TGTGCCAGCAGTGTTCTCAGACAGGGAGGTTCATCTGGAAACACCATATATTTT.